Listed below are T cell receptor beta chains from one sample, sequenced in a study of cytomegalovirus exposure and HLA in healthy donors. Sequencing used immunoSEQ multiplex PCR; TCRdb keeps in-frame clones, though not all of them. The sample lists some 250,000 clones, around 91% occurring once. The sample consisted of PBMCs. These receptors originate from a young woman in good health and CMV-seronegative. Each CDR3 is given with its conserved first and last residue. D genes are given only for firm matches. Clone size is given for some rows only: seen once, a few or many times, or a class if the clone is expanded.

d_call	clone_size	j_call	v_call	cdr3_aa	cdr3_nt
-	-	TRBJ1-6	TRBV28	CASSINSPLHF	TGTGCCAGCAGTATAAATTCACCCCTCCACTTT
TRBD2	-	TRBJ2-3	TRBV15	CATSRSFSGGAVDTQYF	TGTGCCACCAGCAGAAGTTTTAGCGGGGGGGCTGTAGATACGCAGTATTTT
TRBD2	-	TRBJ2-3	TRBV10-2	CASSDGAGGGLVDTQYF	TGCGCCAGCAGTGACGGGGCTGGCGGGGGGCTGGTAGATACGCAGTATTTT
-	-	TRBJ1-2	TRBV15	CATSRDRDILNYGYTF	TGTGCCACCAGCAGAGACCGGGACATACTTAACTATGGCTACACCTTC
TRBD2	-	TRBJ2-2	TRBV27	CASTERLTSGVTGELFF	TGTGCCAGCACCGAACGCTTGACTAGCGGGGTCACCGGGGAGCTGTTTTTT
TRBD2	once	TRBJ2-1	TRBV28	CASARRGGNNEQFF	TGTGCCAGCGCACGGCGGGGGGGCAACAATGAGCAGTTCTTC
-	-	TRBJ1-4	TRBV6-5	CASSLSPATNEKLFF	TGTGCCAGCAGTTTATCCCCAGCAACTAATGAAAAACTGTTTTTT
-	-	TRBJ2-2	TRBV4-1	CASSHVLYTGELFF	TGCGCCAGCAGCCATGTCCTTTACACCGGGGAGCTGTTTTTT
TRBD2	-	TRBJ2-1	TRBV4-3	CASSQDSTGGSNNEQFF	TGCGCCAGCAGCCAAGATAGCACGGGGGGGTCCAACAATGAGCAGTTCTTC
-	-	TRBJ1-1	TRBV7-9	CASSYAGNTEAFF	TGTGCCAGCAGCTACGCTGGCAACACTGAAGCTTTCTTT
-	-	TRBJ1-5	TRBV10-3	CAISESGHHRSNQPQHF	TGTGCCATCAGTGAGTCGGGGCATCACAGGAGCAATCAGCCCCAGCATTTT
-	-	TRBJ2-1	TRBV5-1	CASSPSRASVTYNEQFF	TGCGCCAGCAGCCCTTCACGAGCTTCCGTGACCTACAATGAGCAGTTCTTC